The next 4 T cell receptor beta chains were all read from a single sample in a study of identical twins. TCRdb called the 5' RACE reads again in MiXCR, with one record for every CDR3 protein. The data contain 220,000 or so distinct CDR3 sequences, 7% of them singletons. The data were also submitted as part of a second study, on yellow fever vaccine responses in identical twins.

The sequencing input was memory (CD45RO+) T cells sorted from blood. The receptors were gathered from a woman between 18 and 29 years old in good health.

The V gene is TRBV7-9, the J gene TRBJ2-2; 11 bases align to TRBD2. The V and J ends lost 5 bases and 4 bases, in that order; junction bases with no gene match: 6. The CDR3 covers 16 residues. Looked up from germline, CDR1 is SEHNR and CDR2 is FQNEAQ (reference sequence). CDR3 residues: CASSKTGTSGTGELFF. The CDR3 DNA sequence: TGTGCCAGCAGCAAAACCGGGACTAGCGGCACCGGGGAGCTGTTTTTT.

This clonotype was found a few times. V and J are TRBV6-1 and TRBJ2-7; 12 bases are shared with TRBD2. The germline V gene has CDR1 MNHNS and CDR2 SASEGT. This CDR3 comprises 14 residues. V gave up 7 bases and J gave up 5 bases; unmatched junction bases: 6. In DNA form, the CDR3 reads TGTGCCAGCACCTCTAGCGGGAGGGCGGACGAGCAGTACTTC. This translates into CASTSSGRADEQYF.

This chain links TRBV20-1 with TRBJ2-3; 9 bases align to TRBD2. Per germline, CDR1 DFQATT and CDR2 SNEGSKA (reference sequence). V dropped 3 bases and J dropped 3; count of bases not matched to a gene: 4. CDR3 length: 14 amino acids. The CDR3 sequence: CSASSGRQTDTQYF. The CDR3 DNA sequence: TGCAGTGCTAGTAGCGGGAGACAGACAGATACGCAGTATTTT.

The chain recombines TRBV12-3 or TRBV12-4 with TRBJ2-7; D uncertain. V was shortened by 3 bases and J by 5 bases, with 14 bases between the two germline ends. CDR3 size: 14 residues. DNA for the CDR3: TGTGCCAGCAGTTTGGCGATACGACACCACGAGCAGTACTTC. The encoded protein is CASSLAIRHHEQYF.